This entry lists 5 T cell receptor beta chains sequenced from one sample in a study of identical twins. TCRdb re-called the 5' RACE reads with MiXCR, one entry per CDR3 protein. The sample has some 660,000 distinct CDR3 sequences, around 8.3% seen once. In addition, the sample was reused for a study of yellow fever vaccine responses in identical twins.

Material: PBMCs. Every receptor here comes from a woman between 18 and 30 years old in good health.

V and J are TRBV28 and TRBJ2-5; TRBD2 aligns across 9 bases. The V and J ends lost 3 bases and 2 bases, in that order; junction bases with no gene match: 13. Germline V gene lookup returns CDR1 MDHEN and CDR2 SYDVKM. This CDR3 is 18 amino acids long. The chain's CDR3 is CASSFGEVAGEEQETQYF. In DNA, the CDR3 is TGTGCCAGCAGTTTCGGGGAGGTAGCGGGAGAGGAACAAGAGACCCAGTACTTC. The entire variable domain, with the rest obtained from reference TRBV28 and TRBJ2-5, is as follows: DVKVTQSSRYLVKRTGEKVFLECVQDMDHENMFWYRQDPGLGLRLIYFSYDVKMKEKGDIPEGYSVSREKKERFSLILESASTNQTSMYLCASSFGEVAGEEQETQYFGPGTRLLVL.

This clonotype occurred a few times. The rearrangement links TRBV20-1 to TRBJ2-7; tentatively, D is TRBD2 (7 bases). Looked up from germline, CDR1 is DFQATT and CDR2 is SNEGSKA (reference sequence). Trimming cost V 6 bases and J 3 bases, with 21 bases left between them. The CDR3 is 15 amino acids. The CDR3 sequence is CSAGRDEGHNYEQYF. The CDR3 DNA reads TGCAGTGCGGGGAGGGACGAGGGACACAACTACGAGCAGTACTTC.

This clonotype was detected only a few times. The CDR3 DNA sequence: TGTGCCAGCAGCGCAGGGACAGGAGGTTTCGGCACAGATACGCAGTATTTT. This encodes CASSAGTGGFGTDTQYF. V usage is TRBV12-3 or TRBV12-4 and J usage is TRBJ2-3; 8 bases match TRBD1. V lost 6 bases and J lost 1; bases outside the gene matches: 12. There are 17 residues in the CDR3.

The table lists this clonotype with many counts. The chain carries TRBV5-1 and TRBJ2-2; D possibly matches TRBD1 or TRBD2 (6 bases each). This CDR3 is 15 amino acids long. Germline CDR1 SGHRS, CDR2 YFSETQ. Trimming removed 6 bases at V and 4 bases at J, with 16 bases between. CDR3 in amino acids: CASTFSRGGTGELFF. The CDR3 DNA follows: TGCGCCAGCACCTTCAGCAGGGGAGGCACCGGGGAGCTGTTTTTT.

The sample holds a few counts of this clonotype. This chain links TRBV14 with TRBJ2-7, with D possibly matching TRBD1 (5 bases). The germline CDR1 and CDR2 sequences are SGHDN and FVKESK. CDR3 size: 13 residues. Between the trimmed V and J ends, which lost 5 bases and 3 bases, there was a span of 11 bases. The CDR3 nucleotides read TGTGCCAGCAGCATGACAGCAGACTACGAGCAGTACTTC. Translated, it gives CASSMTADYEQYF. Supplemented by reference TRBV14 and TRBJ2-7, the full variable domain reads EAGVTQFPSHSVIEKGQTVTLRCDPISGHDNLYWYRRVMGKEIKFLLHFVKESKQDESGMPNNRFLAERTGGTYSTLKVQPAELEDSGVYFCASSMTADYEQYFGPGTRLTVT.